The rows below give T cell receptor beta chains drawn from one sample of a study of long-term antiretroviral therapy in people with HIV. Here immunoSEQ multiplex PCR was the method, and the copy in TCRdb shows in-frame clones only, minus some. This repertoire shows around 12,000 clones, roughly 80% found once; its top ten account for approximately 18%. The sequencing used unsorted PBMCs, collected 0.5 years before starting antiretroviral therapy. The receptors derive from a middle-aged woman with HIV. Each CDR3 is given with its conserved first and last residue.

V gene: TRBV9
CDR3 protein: CASSETGRSYNSPLHF

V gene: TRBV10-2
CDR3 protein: CASSESKSWRGLTEAFF

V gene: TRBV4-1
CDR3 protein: CASSQDRQHITYGYTF

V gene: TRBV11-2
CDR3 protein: CASSLTGMGTDTQYF

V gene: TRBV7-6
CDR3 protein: CASSLRDSDQPQHF

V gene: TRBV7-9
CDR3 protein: CASEGKRTDTQYF

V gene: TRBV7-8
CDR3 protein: CASSPGANSPLHF

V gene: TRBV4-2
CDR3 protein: CASSQDGRGRAYGYTF

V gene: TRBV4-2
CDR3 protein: CASSFSDRVAGNTIYF

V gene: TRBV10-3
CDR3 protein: CAISEPGANVLTF

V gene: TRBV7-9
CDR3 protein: CAPSRAANTGELFF

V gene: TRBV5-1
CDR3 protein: CASSLGRGYNSPLHF

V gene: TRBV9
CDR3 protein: CASSVDGRNNEQYF

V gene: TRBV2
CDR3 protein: CASSGRTSGEGETQYF

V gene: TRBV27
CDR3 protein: CASGQKAAQNTEAFF

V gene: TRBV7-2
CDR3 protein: CASSLKYEQYF

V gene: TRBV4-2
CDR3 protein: CASSQVGDFTDEQFF

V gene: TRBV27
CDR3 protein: CASTPRNVLAGGDEQFF

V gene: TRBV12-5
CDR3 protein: CASGLLSGTQYF

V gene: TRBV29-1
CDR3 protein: CSVDGTQTYNEQFF

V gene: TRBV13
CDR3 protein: CASSPGLAYNEQFF

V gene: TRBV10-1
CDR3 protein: CASTLWSQSGNTIYF

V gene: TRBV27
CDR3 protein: CASSPTQGVTSPGYTF

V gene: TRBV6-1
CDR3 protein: CARGDSGYGYTF

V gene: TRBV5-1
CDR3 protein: CASSLGWEGPNTEAFF

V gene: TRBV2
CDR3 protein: CASAGLAVEETQYF

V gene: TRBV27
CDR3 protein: CASSLYANYGYTF

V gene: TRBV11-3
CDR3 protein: CASSTHRGDSGANVLTF

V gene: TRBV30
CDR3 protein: CAWSVVPQGLMNTEAFF

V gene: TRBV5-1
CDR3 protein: CASSTTGGRTGELFF

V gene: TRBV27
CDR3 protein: CASRGGGGELFF

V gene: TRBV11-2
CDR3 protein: CASSPELGTAYGYTF

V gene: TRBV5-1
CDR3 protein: CASSWEDRGLAFF

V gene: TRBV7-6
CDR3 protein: CASSSGLYTGELFF

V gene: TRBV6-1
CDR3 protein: CASSVGSVGEKLFF

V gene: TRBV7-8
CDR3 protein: CASSLGGTSADTQYF

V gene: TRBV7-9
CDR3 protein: CASSLIQASINEQFF

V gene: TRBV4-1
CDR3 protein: CASSQDGAGGSNEQFF

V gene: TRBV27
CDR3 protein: CASSSGSSYNEQFF

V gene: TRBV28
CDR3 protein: CASSYGQELFF

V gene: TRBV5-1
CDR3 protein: CASSYGQPNTGELFF

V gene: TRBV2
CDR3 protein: CASSVQGFNQPQHF

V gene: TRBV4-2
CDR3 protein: CASSPVGGLESPLHF

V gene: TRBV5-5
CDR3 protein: CASSFPNQPQHF

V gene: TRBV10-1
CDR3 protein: CASSEIRDSRGVQSEQFF

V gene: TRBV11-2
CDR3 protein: CASRLKTGTLIMDEQFF

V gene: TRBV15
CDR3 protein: CATSSDRGGGYTF

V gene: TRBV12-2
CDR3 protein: CASRLATQGARREKLFF

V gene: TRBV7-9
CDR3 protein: CASSSAGSSNEQFF